The sequence of this T cell receptor beta chain was determined in a study of blood T cell repertoires in COVID-19. Study-wide background: Samples came from the United States, Italy and Spain, spanning acute and convalescent COVID-19.

Germline loops: CDR1 DFQATT, CDR2 SNEGSKA (reference sequence). This CDR3 is 14 amino acids long. J was trimmed by 7 bases and V by 3 bases; bases with no gene match: 8. Profiled with immunoSEQ multiplex PCR; TCRdb holds only in-frame clones, not every one. The table includes 210,000 or so clones, nearly 90% detected once. The TCR sequence derives from a woman aged 40-49 years who had recovered from COVID-19. This rearrangement joins TRBV20-1 to TRBJ2-1; 8 bases map to TRBD1. The sample was peripheral blood. In nucleotides, the CDR3 is TGCAGTGCTAGTTTTACAGGGGGTCGGAATGAGCAGTTCTTC. It yields the protein CSASFTGGRNEQFF.